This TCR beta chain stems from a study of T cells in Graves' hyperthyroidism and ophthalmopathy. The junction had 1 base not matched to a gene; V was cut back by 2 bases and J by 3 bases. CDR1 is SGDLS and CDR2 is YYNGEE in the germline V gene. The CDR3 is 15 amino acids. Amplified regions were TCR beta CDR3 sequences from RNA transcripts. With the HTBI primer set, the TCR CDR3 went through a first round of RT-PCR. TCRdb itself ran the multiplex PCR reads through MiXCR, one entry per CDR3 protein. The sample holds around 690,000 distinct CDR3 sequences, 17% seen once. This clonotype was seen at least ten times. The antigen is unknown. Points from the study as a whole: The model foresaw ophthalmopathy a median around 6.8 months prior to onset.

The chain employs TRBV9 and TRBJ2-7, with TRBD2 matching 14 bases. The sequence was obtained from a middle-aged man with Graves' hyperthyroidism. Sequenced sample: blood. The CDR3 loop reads CASSVGTSGSYEQYF. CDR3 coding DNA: TGTGCCAGCAGCGTTGGGACTAGCGGGAGCTACGAGCAGTACTTC.